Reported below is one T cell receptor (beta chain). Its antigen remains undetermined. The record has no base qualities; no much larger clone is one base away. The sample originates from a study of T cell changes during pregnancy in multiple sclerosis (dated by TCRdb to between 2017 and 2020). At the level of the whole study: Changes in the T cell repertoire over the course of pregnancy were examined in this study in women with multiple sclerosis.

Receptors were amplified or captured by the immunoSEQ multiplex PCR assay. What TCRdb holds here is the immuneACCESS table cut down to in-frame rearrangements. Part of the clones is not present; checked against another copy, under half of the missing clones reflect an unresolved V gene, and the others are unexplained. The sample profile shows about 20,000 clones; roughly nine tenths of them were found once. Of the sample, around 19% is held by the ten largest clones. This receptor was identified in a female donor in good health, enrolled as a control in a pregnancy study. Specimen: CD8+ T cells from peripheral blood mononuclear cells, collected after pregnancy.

In nucleotides, the sequence is TGTGCCCTTCAGGGTTTCCTATACGAGCAGTACTTC. Translated, this is CALQGFLYEQYF. The sequence is built from TRBV30 and TRBJ2-7, with TRBD1 tentatively as D gene (5 bases match). V and J are truncated by 8 bases and 4 bases respectively, leaving an intervening sequence of 15 bases. CDR1 and CDR2, per the germline V gene (reference sequence), are GTSNPN and SVGIG. The CDR3 starts with the cysteine, ends with the phenylalanine, and has 12 residues. Of the read, only the CDR3 DNA is kept; its 36 bases are in frame from base 1.